This TCR beta chain was observed in a study of Ad26.COV2.S vaccination and SARS-CoV-2 variants. At the level of the study: The trial was COV1001 and the donor's arm was Ad26.COV2.S.

Specified treatment: 15 to 20 received Ad26.COV2.S at low or high dose, single or two shots; roughly 5 received placebo; per-sample allocation not given. Following the first vaccine or placebo injection, samples were taken on day 63. An 18-55-year-old adult in Boston served as donor. A word on this clone: The antigen is unknown.

This CDR3 is 15 amino acids long. Germline assignment: CDR1 SGHNT and CDR2 YYREEE (reference sequence). Trimming cost V 4 bases and J 5 bases, with 15 bases left between them. TCRdb's copy holds only in-frame clones and misses some; the assay was immunoSEQ multiplex PCR. The sample comprises over 450,000 clones, roughly nine tenths of which are singletons, and 1.5% to 2% rests with the top ten. Study results and caveats: Similar non-spike TCR breadth was seen in vaccine and placebo recipients. Using TCR breadth and depth analyses may have led to underestimated total T cell responses.

The clonotype comes from a person aged 18-65 years who received the Ad26.COV2.S COVID-19 vaccine or a placebo. Sequences were derived from peripheral blood, sampled in a trial of Ad26.COV2.S vaccine versus placebo. The chain combines TRBV5-4 with TRBJ2-2, with TRBD2 as a possible D gene (6 bases). The CDR3 sequence is CASSPEGSRTGELFF. DNA for the CDR3: TGTGCCAGCAGCCCGGAGGGAAGTCGGACCGGGGAGCTGTTTTTT.